What follows are 30 T cell receptor beta chains derived from one specimen sequenced in a study of T cell responses to AZD1222 COVID-19 vaccine. Assay used: immunoSEQ multiplex PCR; TCRdb lists only in-frame clones, some missing. The sample lists 90,000 to 120,000 clones; roughly 90% were seen once. The sample in question was peripheral blood, obtained on day 0 of AZD1222 vaccination. Receptor source: an adult in good health.

This chain links TRBV9 with TRBJ1-1, with D tentatively TRBD1 (6 bases). Germline lookup yields CDR1 SGDLS and CDR2 YYNGEE. V lost 3 bases and J lost 7, with 13 bases in between. This CDR3 region has 13 residues. The chain's CDR3 is CASSATRGGEAFF. In nucleotides, the CDR3 is TGTGCCAGCAGCGCCACCAGGGGAGGTGAAGCTTTCTTT.

The V and J genes are TRBV7-9 and TRBJ1-1; 8 bases agree with TRBD1. Germline lookup yields CDR1 SEHNR and CDR2 FQNEAQ (reference sequence). CDR3 size: 15 residues. After removal of 5 bases from V and 1 base from J, the junction contained 6 bases not matched to a gene. The CDR3 bases are TGTGCCAGCAGCCCTGGACAGGGAACGAACACTGAAGCTTTCTTT. The encoded protein is CASSPGQGTNTEAFF.

The rearrangement joins TRBV29-1 to TRBJ1-1, with TRBD1 identical over 7 bases. Germline V lookup: CDR1 SQVTM, CDR2 ANQGSEA. This CDR3 has 12 residues. V lost 5 bases and J lost 6; bases outside the gene matches: 6. DNA for the CDR3: TGCAGCGTTTCCGGGACAGTCTCTGAAGCTTTCTTT. The encoded protein is CSVSGTVSEAFF.

This chain uses TRBV2 with TRBJ2-5; D may correspond to TRBD1 or TRBD2 (5 bases each). The CDR3 has 13 residues. From germline, CDR1 is SNHLY and CDR2 FYNNEI. Trimming took off 6 bases at V and 5 bases at J, with 13 bases between the two ends. The DNA of the CDR3 is TGTGCCAGCAGAAAGGGACGATTGGAGACCCAGTACTTC. It encodes CASRKGRLETQYF.

The chain combines TRBV19 with TRBJ1-5, with TRBD1 as a possible D gene (5 bases). The CDR3 loop spans 14 amino acids. The V end was cut by 7 bases, the J end by 1 base, with 11 bases between. Germline CDR1 is LNHDA and CDR2 is SQIVND (reference sequence). In nucleotides, the CDR3 is TGTGCCAGTACCCCCCGGGACAGCAATCAGCCCCAGCATTTT. Amino acid sequence: CASTPRDSNQPQHF. Full variable domain (rest looked up from reference TRBV19 and TRBJ1-5): DGGITQSPKYLFRKEGQNVTLSCEQNLNHDAMYWYRQDPGQGLRLIYYSQIVNDFQKGDIAEGYSVSREKKESFPLTVTSAQKNPTAFYLCASTPRDSNQPQHFGDGTRLSIL.

This clone was detected a few times. The CDR3 spells CATKTGEWYGYTF. The DNA for the CDR3 is TGTGCCACTAAGACAGGGGAGTGGTATGGCTACACCTTC. The V gene is TRBV19, the J gene TRBJ1-2, with TRBD1 identical over 8 bases. The CDR3 loop spans 13 amino acids. The V gene's germline CDR1 is LNHDA and CDR2 SQIVND (reference sequence). After removal of 10 bases from V and 5 bases from J, the junction contained 9 bases not matched to a gene.

V and J are TRBV7-2 and TRBJ2-7; 7 bases agree with TRBD1. Unmatched junction bases numbered 9, after V lost 1 base and J lost 3 bases. Germline V gives CDR1 SGHTA, CDR2 FQGNSA. The CDR3 sequence is 16 residues long. The DNA of the CDR3 is TGTGCCAGCAGCTTAGGGACAGGCCCGACGGGCTACGAGCAGTACTTC. Protein: CASSLGTGPTGYEQYF.

The J gene is TRBJ1-2, the V gene TRBV30; D ambiguous. V was shortened by 3 bases and J by 5 bases, with 19 bases between the two germline ends. The CDR3 covers 15 residues. The germline V gene has CDR1 GTSNPN and CDR2 SVGIG (reference sequence). The CDR3, as DNA: TGTGCCTGGAGCTCGGCAGCAAGTTTTCATTATGGCTACACCTTC. Protein sequence: CAWSSAASFHYGYTF.

J is TRBJ2-5 and V is TRBV5-1; D may be TRBD1 (6 bases). The V gene's germline CDR1 is SGHRS and CDR2 YFSETQ. Trimming left V 4 bases short and J 3 bases short, with 16 bases between. This CDR3 has 15 residues. Here the CDR3 DNA reads TGCGCCAGCAGCACAGGTGGACAGTTAGAAGAGACCCAGTACTTC. Its translation is CASSTGGQLEETQYF.

V gene TRBV18 combines with J gene TRBJ1-6, with D maybe TRBD1 (5 bases). CDR3 length: 17 amino acids. Per the germline V gene, CDR1 is KGHSH and CDR2 is LQKENI. Trimming removed 0 bases from V and 9 bases from J, with 18 bases in between. This chain's CDR3 is CASSPPPGEVPLSPLHF. The CDR3 bases are TGTGCCAGCTCACCACCTCCGGGGGAGGTCCCCCTTTCACCCCTCCACTTT.

This chain links TRBV7-9 with TRBJ2-1; TRBD2 aligns across 14 bases. The CDR3 runs to 16 residues. Germline values: CDR1 SEHNR, CDR2 FQNEAQ (reference sequence). V lost 7 bases to trimming and J lost 8 bases; unmatched junction nucleotides: 10. In DNA form, the CDR3 reads TGTGCCAGCACCTTTGGACTAGCGGGAGGTATCTATGAGCAGTTCTTC. Translated, it gives CASTFGLAGGIYEQFF.

This chain connects TRBV5-4 to TRBJ2-5; no firm D call. The CDR3 spans 14 residues. Trimming took 0 bases from V and 7 from J, leaving 13 bases between them. Germline lookup yields CDR1 SGHNT and CDR2 YYREEE (reference sequence). CDR3 in amino acids: CASSLEIGSGTQYF. DNA of the CDR3: TGTGCCAGCAGCTTGGAGATCGGTTCAGGGACCCAGTACTTC.

V gene TRBV5-1 combines with J gene TRBJ1-4, with TRBD1 identical over 7 bases. Germline values: CDR1 SGHRS, CDR2 YFSETQ. V shed 4 bases and J 1 base; nucleotides not matched to a gene: 10. The CDR3 extends over 17 amino acids. CDR3 sequence (DNA): TGCGCCAGCAGCCACGACAGGGTTGGGGGAACTAATGAAAAACTGTTTTTT. Amino acids: CASSHDRVGGTNEKLFF.

The chain carries TRBV6-4 and TRBJ2-3; 7 nucleotides align to TRBD2. The CDR3 totals 15 residues. Trimming cost V 3 bases and J 4 bases; bases outside gene matches: 7. Germline loops: CDR1 MRHNA, CDR2 SNTAGT. This CDR3 is CASSDGGGSADTQYF. As DNA, the CDR3 is TGTGCCAGCAGTGATGGAGGCGGGAGCGCAGATACGCAGTATTTT.

The V and J genes are TRBV28 and TRBJ2-2; maybe TRBD2 (5 bases). This CDR3 is built from 15 residues. Per the germline V gene, CDR1 is MDHEN and CDR2 is SYDVKM. Trimming cost V 2 bases and J 3 bases, with 10 bases left between them. CDR3 in amino acids: CASSLGGSYTGELFF. The CDR3 bases are TGTGCCAGCAGTTTAGGTGGGAGCTACACCGGGGAGCTGTTTTTT.

The CDR3 loop is CASSPRGLAGRIRPDEQYF. As DNA, the CDR3 is TGTGCCAGTAGTCCCCGGGGACTAGCGGGTCGTATTCGCCCGGACGAGCAGTACTTC. This chain joins TRBV19 and TRBJ2-7, with 12 bases lining up with TRBD2. The V segment lost 5 bases and the J segment 5 bases; nucleotides outside the gene matches: 19. The CDR3 totals 19 residues. Germline-derived CDR1 and CDR2 are LNHDA and SQIVND (reference sequence).

With respect to this clone: An end of the junction differs from the germline gene, which may be a read error. The CDR3 loop reads CASSLEGGKDGYTF. In DNA, the CDR3 is TGTGCCAGCAGCCTAGAGGGGGGAAAGGATGGCTACACCTTC. The chain carries TRBV11-2 and TRBJ1-2, with D perhaps matching TRBD1 (6 bases). Germline V gives CDR1 SGHAT, CDR2 FQNNGV. This CDR3 has 14 amino acids.

The rearrangement uses TRBV27 and TRBJ1-3, with D hard to call. V gave up 8 bases and J gave up 3 bases, with 14 bases separating them. CDR1 and CDR2 from the germline V gene are MNHEY and SMNVEV (reference sequence). The CDR3 runs 14 residues. The CDR3 DNA reads as TGTGCCAGCGCTATGGGCCGTTATGGAAACACCATATATTTT. This translates into CASAMGRYGNTIYF.

V is TRBV27 and J is TRBJ1-4; D is undetermined. There are 14 residues in the CDR3. Germline V gives CDR1 MNHEY, CDR2 SMNVEV (reference sequence). V was trimmed by 3 bases and J by 8 bases, leaving 13 bases between them. CDR3 loop: CASSLTGRSEKLFF. In DNA form, the CDR3 reads TGTGCCAGCAGTTTGACGGGGAGGTCGGAAAAACTGTTTTTT.

The genes are TRBV6-5 and TRBJ1-1, with D possibly matching TRBD1 (5 bases). The CDR3 runs to 14 residues. CDR1 and CDR2 (germline): MNHEY, SVGAGI. V lost 0 bases and J lost 4, with 9 bases in between. In nucleotides, the CDR3 is TGTGCCAGCAGTTACTCGGGGGGTAGCACTGAAGCTTTCTTT. Encoded protein: CASSYSGGSTEAFF.

On this clone: Distinct nucleotide sequences in the sample also encode this CDR3. V usage is TRBV5-1 and J usage is TRBJ2-7; tentative D call: TRBD2 (6 bases). The V gene's germline CDR1 is SGHRS and CDR2 YFSETQ. The CDR3 loop spans 16 amino acids. Deletions cut 0 bases from V and 4 bases from J, with 17 bases between. For the CDR3, the DNA is TGCGCCAGCAGCTTGGGGCCCCGGGGGACGCAGTACGAGCAGTACTTC. It encodes CASSLGPRGTQYEQYF.

The chain joins TRBV7-2 to TRBJ2-7, with a tentative D call TRBD2 (5 bases). Germline CDR1 reads SGHTA; CDR2 reads FQGNSA. This CDR3 has 15 amino acids. Trimming took off 0 bases at V and 2 bases at J, with 11 bases between the two ends. The CDR3 protein is CASSLAGGWPYEQYF. The CDR3 DNA is TGTGCCAGCAGCTTAGCGGGCGGGTGGCCCTACGAGCAGTACTTC.

This sequence joins TRBV30 and TRBJ1-1; a possible D gene is TRBD1 (5 bases). Trimming cost V 3 bases and J 1 base, with 6 bases left between them. Germline V gene sequence: CDR1 GTSNPN, CDR2 SVGIG (reference sequence). The CDR3 is 12 amino acids. The CDR3 DNA follows: TGTGCCTGGAGGGGACGGAACACTGAAGCTTTCTTT. Its translation is CAWRGRNTEAFF.

This sequence joins TRBV7-3 and TRBJ2-5, with unresolved D. Per the germline V gene, CDR1 is SGHTA and CDR2 is FQGTGA. V lost 1 base, J lost 2 bases, and 5 bases lay in between. CDR3 length: 13 residues. This CDR3 is CASSLSVQETQYF. CDR3 sequence (DNA): TGTGCCAGCAGCTTAAGTGTACAAGAGACCCAGTACTTC.

The V call is TRBV30, the J call TRBJ1-3; maybe TRBD1 (6 bases). The germline V gene encodes CDR1 GTSNPN and CDR2 SVGIG (reference sequence). V gave up 4 bases and J gave up 3 bases, with 13 bases separating them. The CDR3 extends over 14 amino acids. The CDR3 loop reads CAWTAGASGNTIYF. The CDR3 DNA sequence: TGTGCCTGGACCGCGGGGGCGAGTGGAAACACCATATATTTT.

The chain couples TRBV7-2 to TRBJ2-6, with D possibly being TRBD1 or TRBD2 (5 bases each). The CDR3 spans 18 residues. The V gene lost 2 bases and the J gene lost 2 bases, with 16 bases spanning the gap. Germline-derived CDR1 and CDR2 are SGHTA and FQGNSA. This CDR3 reads CASSLTAGTTPGANVLTF. In nucleotides, the CDR3 is TGTGCCAGCAGCTTAACCGCAGGGACCACGCCTGGGGCCAACGTCCTGACTTTC.

V gene TRBV6-6 combines with J gene TRBJ1-1; perhaps TRBD1 as D (5 bases). Germline values: CDR1 MNHNY, CDR2 SVGAGI (reference sequence). This CDR3 comprises 17 residues. Trimming shortened V by 5 bases and J by 7 bases, and 26 bases separated the two germline ends. CDR3 bases: TGTGCCAGCAGTCACCCACCCGGGACCCACTCCTCGAGTGAAGCTTTCTTT. Its protein product is CASSHPPGTHSSSEAFF.

The chain joins TRBV2 to TRBJ2-2, with a tentative D call TRBD2 (5 bases). CDR3 size: 16 residues. The germline CDR1 and CDR2 sequences are SNHLY and FYNNEI. The V and J ends lost 5 bases and 6 bases respectively, with 19 bases between them. CDR3: CASSTRVGSLAGELFF. DNA for the CDR3: TGTGCCAGCAGTACCCGAGTTGGGAGCTTGGCCGGGGAGCTGTTTTTT.

The rearrangement joins TRBV29-1 to TRBJ1-3, with D perhaps matching TRBD1 (5 bases). Germline V gene lookup returns CDR1 SQVTM and CDR2 ANQGSEA. The CDR3 extends over 12 amino acids. V was shortened by 6 bases and J by 0 bases, with 6 bases between the two germline ends. The CDR3 coding sequence is TGCAGCGTCGGACACTCTGGAAACACCATATATTTT. Translation: CSVGHSGNTIYF. The full variable domain, its missing parts supplied by reference TRBV29-1 and TRBJ1-3, is SAVISQKPSRDICQRGTSLTIQCQVDSQVTMMFWYRQQPGQSLTLIATANQGSEATYESGFVIDKFPISRPNLTFSTLTVSNMSPEDSSIYLCSVGHSGNTIYFGEGSWLTVV.

The rearrangement uses TRBV19 and TRBJ2-1; 9 positions match TRBD1. The ends lost 6 bases at V and 6 bases at J; junction bases unmatched: 9. CDR1 and CDR2 from the germline V gene are LNHDA and SQIVND (reference sequence). The CDR3 has 15 residues. CDR3 bases: TGTGCCAGTAGGGTTTTGGACAGGGGTCTCAATGAGCAGTTCTTC. Its translation is CASRVLDRGLNEQFF.